These 5 T cell receptor beta chains share one sample of origin, sequenced in a study of blood T cell repertoires in COVID-19. Profiled with immunoSEQ multiplex PCR; TCRdb holds only in-frame clones, not every one. The table lists about 340,000 clones, around 90% of them singletons. Sequencing was performed on peripheral blood. Source of these receptors: a woman between 18 and 29 years old who had recovered from COVID-19.

The chain links TRBV5-1 to TRBJ2-3; possible D gene TRBD2, 6 bases. Looked up from germline, CDR1 is SGHRS and CDR2 is YFSETQ. This CDR3 has 16 residues. The V gene lost 5 bases and the J gene lost 0 bases, with 16 bases spanning the gap. DNA of the CDR3: TGCGCCAGCAGTCTGGCTGGAGGGAGTAGCACAGATACGCAGTATTTT. As protein: CASSLAGGSSTDTQYF. Filled out from reference TRBV5-1 and TRBJ2-3, the complete variable domain reads KAGVTQTPRYLIKTRGQQVTLSCSPISGHRSVSWYQQTPGQGLQFLFEYFSETQRNKGNFPGRFSGRQFSNSRSEMNVSTLELGDSALYLCASSLAGGSSTDTQYFGPGTRLTVL.

The chain couples TRBV25-1 to TRBJ1-4; D is perhaps TRBD1 (5 bases). The length of the CDR3 is 18 residues. Germline lookup yields CDR1 MGHDK and CDR2 SYGVNS. V shed 4 bases and J shed 5 bases, with 23 bases lying between them. This chain's CDR3 is CASSGRPGRGGKNEKLFF. CDR3 nucleotide sequence: TGTGCCAGCAGTGGACGCCCAGGTCGGGGCGGGAAGAATGAAAAACTGTTTTTT.

The rearrangement uses TRBV5-5 and TRBJ2-2; TRBD2 matches 11 bases. Germline trimming cut 2 bases from V and 5 bases from J; bases unmatched to any gene: 2. Germline V gene sequence: CDR1 SGHKS, CDR2 YYEKEE (reference sequence). The CDR3 has 15 residues. CDR3 in amino acids: CASSFSGRATGELFF. CDR3 bases: TGTGCCAGCAGCTTTAGCGGGAGGGCGACCGGGGAGCTGTTTTTT.

The chain uses TRBV5-4 and TRBJ2-1; tentative D call: TRBD2 (6 bases). CDR3 length equals 14 residues. From germline, CDR1 is SGHNT and CDR2 YYREEE (reference sequence). V lost 1 base to trimming and J lost 6 bases, with 11 bases between them. CDR3 DNA: TGTGCCAGCAGCTTGTACGGGCGGGGCAATGAGCAGTTCTTC. This gives the protein CASSLYGRGNEQFF.

The chain recombines TRBV7-2 with TRBJ2-2; D unresolved. This CDR3 has 16 amino acids. Trimming stripped 5 bases from V and 0 bases from J, with 13 bases between. CDR1 SGHTA and CDR2 FQGNSA come from the germline V gene. The CDR3 coding sequence is TGTGCCAGCAGCCCCCGACAACCTGCGAACACCGGGGAGCTGTTTTTT. Translating it yields CASSPRQPANTGELFF.